The clone carrying this T cell receptor (beta chain) came up a few times. What it recognizes is unknown. The CDR3 runs to 14 residues. Trimming pared 1 base from V and 4 bases from J, leaving 10 bases between. Germline CDR1 is LNHNV and CDR2 is YYDKDF (reference sequence). The sample is drawn from a study of cytomegalovirus exposure and HLA in healthy donors. General observations from the study: Most TCR sequences were rare, but some public TCRs occurred in many donors.

The PCR was carried out with 60 Vbeta primers and 13 Jbeta primers. TCRdb's table, derived via immunoSEQ multiplex PCR, lists solely in-frame clones and lacks some. The sample lists more than 100,000 clones, around two thirds occurring once. The V gene is TRBV15, the J gene TRBJ2-5; D is possibly TRBD1 (6 bases). This TCR was recovered from a woman between 35 and 50 years old in good health and CMV-seronegative. The sequencing input was PBMCs. CDR3 sequence reads: CATSRAGALETQYF. DNA of the CDR3: TGTGCCACCAGCAGAGCAGGGGCCCTAGAGACCCAGTACTTC. Together with reference TRBV15 and TRBJ2-5, the CDR3 gives the full variable domain: DAMVIQNPRYQVTQFGKPVTLSCSQTLNHNVMYWYQQKSSQAPKLLFHYYDKDFNNEADTPDNFQSRRPNTSFCFLDIRSPGLGDTAMYLCATSRAGALETQYFGPGTRLLVL.